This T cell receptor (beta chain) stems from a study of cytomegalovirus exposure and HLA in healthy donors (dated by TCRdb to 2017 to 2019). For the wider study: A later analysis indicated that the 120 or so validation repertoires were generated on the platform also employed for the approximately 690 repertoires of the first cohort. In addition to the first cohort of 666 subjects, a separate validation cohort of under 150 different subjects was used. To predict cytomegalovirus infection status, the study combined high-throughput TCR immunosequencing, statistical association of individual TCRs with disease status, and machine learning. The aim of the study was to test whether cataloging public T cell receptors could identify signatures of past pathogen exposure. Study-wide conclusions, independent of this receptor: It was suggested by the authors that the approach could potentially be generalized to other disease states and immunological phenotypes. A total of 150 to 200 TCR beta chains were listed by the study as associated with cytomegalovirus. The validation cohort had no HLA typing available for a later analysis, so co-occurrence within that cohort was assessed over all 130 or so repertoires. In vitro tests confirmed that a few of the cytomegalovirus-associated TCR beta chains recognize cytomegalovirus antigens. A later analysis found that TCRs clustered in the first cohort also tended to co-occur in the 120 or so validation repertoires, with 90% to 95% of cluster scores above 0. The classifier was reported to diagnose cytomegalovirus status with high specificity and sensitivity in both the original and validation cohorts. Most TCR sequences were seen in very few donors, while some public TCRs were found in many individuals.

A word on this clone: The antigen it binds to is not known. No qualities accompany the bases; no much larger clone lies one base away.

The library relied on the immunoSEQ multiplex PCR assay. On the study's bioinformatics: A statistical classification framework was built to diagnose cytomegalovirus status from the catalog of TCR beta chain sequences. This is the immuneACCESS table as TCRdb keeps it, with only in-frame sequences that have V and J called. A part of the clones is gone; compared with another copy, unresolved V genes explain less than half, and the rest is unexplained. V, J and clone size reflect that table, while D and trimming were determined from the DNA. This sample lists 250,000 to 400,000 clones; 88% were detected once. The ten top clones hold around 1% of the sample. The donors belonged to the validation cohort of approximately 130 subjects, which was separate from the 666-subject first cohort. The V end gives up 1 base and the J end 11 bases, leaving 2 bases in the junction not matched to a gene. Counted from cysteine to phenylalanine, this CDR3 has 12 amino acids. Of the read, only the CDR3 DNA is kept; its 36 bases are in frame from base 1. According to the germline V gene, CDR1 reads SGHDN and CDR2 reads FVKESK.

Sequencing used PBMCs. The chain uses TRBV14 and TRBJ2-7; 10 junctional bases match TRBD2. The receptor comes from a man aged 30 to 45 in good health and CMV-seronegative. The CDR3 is CASSQGSGGKYF. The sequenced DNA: TGTGCCAGCAGCCAAGGTAGCGGGGGGAAGTACTTC.